The clone carrying this T cell receptor beta chain appeared a single time. Its matching antigen is unknown. This sample was included in a study of T cell responses to AZD1222 COVID-19 vaccine. Study details: Doses given second, at about 4 or about 12 weeks, were pooled. Study-level findings and limits: The sample set comprised mostly white British donors with more females, and clonal diversity was possibly underestimated. An increase in Spike-specific TCR breadth and depth was observed after two AZD1222 doses. Spike-spanning, vaccine-associated CD4 TCRs were dominant at 160-218 and 743-854.

Using immunoSEQ multiplex PCR, the repertoire was profiled, and TCRdb retains in-frame clones only, with some absent. The sample lists around 110,000 clones, approximately 93% occurring once. Here the sequenced sample was peripheral blood, taken on day 0 of AZD1222 vaccination. The TCR sequence derives from an adult in good health.

CDR3 sequence: CASSPQATAPEAFF. The CDR3 region has the DNA TGTGCCAGCTCACCACAGGCCACAGCACCTGAAGCTTTCTTT. The rearrangement links TRBV18 to TRBJ1-1; D gene uncertain. Trimming took off 1 base at V and 6 bases at J, with 12 bases between the two ends. There are 14 residues in the CDR3. CDR1 and CDR2 (germline): KGHSH, LQKENI.